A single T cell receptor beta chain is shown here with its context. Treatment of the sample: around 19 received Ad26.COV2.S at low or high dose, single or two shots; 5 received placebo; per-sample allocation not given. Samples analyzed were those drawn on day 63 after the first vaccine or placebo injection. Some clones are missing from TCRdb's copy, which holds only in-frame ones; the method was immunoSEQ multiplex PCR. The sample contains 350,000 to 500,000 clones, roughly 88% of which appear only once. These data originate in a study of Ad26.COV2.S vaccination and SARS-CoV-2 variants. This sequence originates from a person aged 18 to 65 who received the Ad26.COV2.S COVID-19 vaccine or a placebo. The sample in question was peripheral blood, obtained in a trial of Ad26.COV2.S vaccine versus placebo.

The CDR3 DNA sequence: TGTGCCAGCAGCTCACTCGGTAGGGACCCCAACAATGAGCAGTTCTTC. Encoded protein: CASSSLGRDPNNEQFF. V gene TRBV7-3 combines with J gene TRBJ2-1, with D perhaps TRBD1 or TRBD2 (5 bases each). Trimming cost V 4 bases and J 5 bases, with 18 bases left between them. Germline V gives CDR1 SGHTA, CDR2 FQGTGA. The CDR3 contains 16 residues.